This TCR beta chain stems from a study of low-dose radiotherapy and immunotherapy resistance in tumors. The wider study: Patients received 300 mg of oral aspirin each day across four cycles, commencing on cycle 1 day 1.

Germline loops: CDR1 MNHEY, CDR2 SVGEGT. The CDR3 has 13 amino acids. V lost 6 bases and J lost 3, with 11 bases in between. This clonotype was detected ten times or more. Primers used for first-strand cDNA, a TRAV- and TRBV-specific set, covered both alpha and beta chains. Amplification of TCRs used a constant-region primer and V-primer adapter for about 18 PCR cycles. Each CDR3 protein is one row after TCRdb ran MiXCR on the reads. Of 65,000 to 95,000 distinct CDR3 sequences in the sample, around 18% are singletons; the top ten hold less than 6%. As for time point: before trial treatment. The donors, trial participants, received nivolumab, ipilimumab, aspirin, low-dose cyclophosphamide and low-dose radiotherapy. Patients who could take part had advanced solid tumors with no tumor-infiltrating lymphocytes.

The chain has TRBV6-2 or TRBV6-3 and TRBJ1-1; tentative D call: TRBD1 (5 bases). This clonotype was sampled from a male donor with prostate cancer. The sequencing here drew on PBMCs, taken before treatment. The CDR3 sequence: CASRQGMDTEAFF. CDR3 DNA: TGTGCCAGCAGGCAGGGTATGGACACTGAAGCTTTCTTT.